These 28 T cell receptor beta chains were sequenced from one sample in a study of cytomegalovirus exposure and HLA in healthy donors (dated by TCRdb to 2017 to 2019). The receptor library was made with the immunoSEQ multiplex PCR assay. For the multiplex PCR, a mixture combining 60 forward primers for TCR Vbeta segments and 13 reverse primers for TCR Jbeta segments was used. TCRdb mirrors the immuneACCESS table, restricted to in-frame sequences. Some clones are absent from its copies; in checked studies, under half trace to an unresolved V gene, and the reason for the others is unknown. This sample gives 250,000 to 350,000 clones in total; 86% of them show up just once. The ten largest clones represent 4% of the sample. Material for sequencing was PBMCs. The receptors derive from a middle-aged man in good health and CMV-seropositive.

The chain carries TRBV10-2 and TRBJ2-1; TRBD1 matches 7 bases. Germline CDR1 reads WSHSY; CDR2 reads SAAADI. The ends lost 6 bases at V and 2 bases at J; junction bases unmatched: 4. CDR3 length: 14 amino acids. CDR3 protein: CASRGTATYNEQFF. The CDR3 coding sequence is TGCGCCAGCAGGGGGACAGCTACCTACAATGAGCAGTTCTTC.

This clone has only a few counts. The genes are TRBV6-5 and TRBJ1-1, with 7 positions matching TRBD1. With 6 bases clipped from V and 5 bases from J, the junction kept 9 bases outside the gene matches. The CDR3 length is 14 residues. Germline lookup yields CDR1 MNHEY and CDR2 SVGAGI. Written as DNA, the CDR3 is TGTGCCAGCAGACAGAGGGACAGAGGGACTGAAGCTTTCTTT. Encoded protein: CASRQRDRGTEAFF.

The rearrangement joins TRBV7-9 to TRBJ2-7, with D perhaps TRBD2 (5 bases). Per germline, CDR1 SEHNR and CDR2 FQNEAQ (reference sequence). The V end was cut by 7 bases, the J end by 3 bases, with 13 bases between. This CDR3 contains 13 residues. The CDR3 region has the DNA TGTGCCAGCATTCCACCCCGGGACTACGAGCAGTACTTC. Its protein product is CASIPPRDYEQYF.

This rearrangement joins TRBV5-4 to TRBJ2-2; TRBD1 matches at 7 bases. From germline, CDR1 is SGHNT and CDR2 YYREEE (reference sequence). The CDR3 spans 15 residues. The junction had 5 bases not matched to a gene; V was cut back by 3 bases and J by 3 bases. The CDR3 DNA is TGTGCCAGCAGCTCTCGGCAGGGGGACACCGGGGAGCTGTTTTTT. Protein sequence: CASSSRQGDTGELFF.

The chain is built from TRBV6-5 and TRBJ2-7, with TRBD1 identical over 7 bases. The CDR3 runs to 13 residues. V shed 6 bases, J shed 3 bases, and the junction held 5 bases outside the gene matches. CDR1 and CDR2 (germline): MNHEY, SVGAGI. The CDR3 bases are TGTGCCAGCAGGCAGACAGGGTTCTACGAGCAGTACTTC. It specifies CASRQTGFYEQYF.

The chain uses TRBV7-9 and TRBJ2-1; tentative D call: TRBD2 (6 bases). This CDR3 region has 15 residues. The ends were cut back, 3 bases at V and 5 bases at J, with 14 bases in the middle. CDR1 and CDR2 from the germline V gene are SEHNR and FQNEAQ (reference sequence). CDR3 DNA sequence: TGTGCCAGCAGCTTTGTGTGGGAGGCGGACAATGAGCAGTTCTTC. Translation gives CASSFVWEADNEQFF.

The J gene is TRBJ1-3, the V gene TRBV7-9; 7 bases match TRBD1. In germline, CDR1 is SEHNR, CDR2 FQNEAQ (reference sequence). The CDR3 is made up of 15 amino acids. The trim removed 3 bases at V and 4 bases at J, leaving 6 bases unmatched. The CDR3 DNA is TGTGCCAGCAGCTTCAGGGGGTCCAGCGGAAACACCATATATTTT. Translated, it gives CASSFRGSSGNTIYF.

This clone was seen a few times. This same CDR3 is encoded by further DNA sequences in the sample. The chain employs TRBV6-5 and TRBJ2-7; 7 bases agree with TRBD1. V shed 6 bases, J shed 2 bases, and the junction held 10 bases outside the gene matches. The CDR3 sequence is 15 residues long. The V gene's germline CDR1 is MNHEY and CDR2 SVGAGI. The CDR3 DNA reads TGTGCCAGCAGATCGCCGGGACAGACGACCTACGAGCAGTACTTC. Its translation: CASRSPGQTTYEQYF.

The CDR3 coding sequence is TGTGCCAGCTCAACCCTAAGGGGACTAAAATACTACGAGCAGTACTTC. Translated: CASSTLRGLKYYEQYF. The V gene is TRBV18, the J gene TRBJ2-7; 7 nucleotides align to TRBD2. The CDR3 totals 16 residues. V was pared by 5 bases and J by 3 bases, with 13 bases of the junction left unmatched. Germline V gene sequence: CDR1 KGHSH, CDR2 LQKENI.

V usage is TRBV7-9 and J usage is TRBJ1-1; 12 positions match TRBD1. Trimming at V came to 1 base and at J to 6 bases, leaving 3 bases not matched to a gene. The CDR3 runs to 15 residues. Germline V gene data show CDR1 as SEHNR and CDR2 as FQNEAQ (reference sequence). CDR3 sequence reads: CASSLVGQGASEAFF. CDR3 nucleotide sequence: TGTGCCAGCAGCTTAGTGGGACAGGGGGCATCTGAAGCTTTCTTT.

The chain carries TRBV5-6 and TRBJ2-1; 8 bases map to TRBD1. The trim removed 4 bases at V and 5 bases at J, leaving 2 bases unmatched. Germline CDR1 reads SGHDT; CDR2 reads YYEEEE. The CDR3 is 13 amino acids. The CDR3 sequence: CASSPDRDNEQFF. The CDR3 nucleotides are TGTGCCAGCAGCCCGGACAGGGACAATGAGCAGTTCTTC.

The chain carries TRBV30 and TRBJ2-6; D is undetermined. The CDR3 has 14 residues. Germline CDR1 is GTSNPN and CDR2 is SVGIG (reference sequence). Trimming removed 2 bases at V and 0 bases at J, with 5 bases between. Here the CDR3 reads CAWSFSSGANVLTF. The DNA of the CDR3 is TGTGCCTGGAGTTTTAGCTCTGGGGCCAACGTCCTGACTTTC. The variable domain in full, completed from reference TRBV30 and TRBJ2-6, reads SQTIHQWPATLVQPVGSPLSLECTVEGTSNPNLYWYRQAAGRGLQLLFYSVGIGQISSEVPQNLSASRPQDRQFILSSKKLLLSDSGFYLCAWSFSSGANVLTFGAGSRLTVL.

Concerning this clone: An end of the junction does not agree with germline; a read error may underlie this. Other DNA sequences from this sample encode an identical CDR3 as well. The chain recombines TRBV9 with TRBJ2-7, with a tentative D call TRBD1 (5 bases). Germline V gene data show CDR1 as SGDLS and CDR2 as YYNGEE. This CDR3 has 13 amino acids. Here the CDR3 reads CASSPDNSYEQYF. The CDR3 bases are TGTGCCAGCAGCCCGGACAATTCCTATGAGCAGTACTTC.

The CDR3 coding sequence is TGTGCCAGCAGTTACCCGGGTGGGGGCAGGGAGACCCAGTACTTC. Amino acids: CASSYPGGGRETQYF. The chain couples TRBV6-5 to TRBJ2-5; possible D gene TRBD1, 6 bases. Per the germline V gene, CDR1 is MNHEY and CDR2 is SVGAGI. This CDR3 is 15 amino acids long. Trimming shortened V by 2 bases and J by 5 bases, and 15 bases separated the two germline ends.

The rearrangement uses TRBV6-1 and TRBJ2-1; D perhaps matches TRBD1 (5 bases). CDR1 MNHNS and CDR2 SASEGT come from the germline V gene. V lost 2 bases and J 2 bases, leaving 10 bases between the germline ends. The CDR3 has 15 amino acids. The CDR3 nucleotides are TGTGCCAGCAGTGAATGGGCAGGGCCCTACAATGAGCAGTTCTTC. It is translated as CASSEWAGPYNEQFF.

This clone was recorded a few times. The chain uses TRBV6-4 and TRBJ2-7; 9 bases align to TRBD2. CDR1 and CDR2 (germline): MRHNA, SNTAGT. The CDR3 length is 15 residues. Losses at the gene ends were 3 bases for V and 0 bases for J; bases not matched to a gene: 3. CDR3 region: CASSEREGTSYEQYF. CDR3 bases: TGTGCCAGCAGTGAGCGGGAGGGGACCTCCTACGAGCAGTACTTC.

The V call is TRBV7-2, the J call TRBJ1-1; 9 nucleotides agree with TRBD1. V was clipped by 1 base and J by 0 bases; unmatched bases: 3. The length of the CDR3 is 16 residues. From germline, CDR1 is SGHTA and CDR2 FQGNSA. The CDR3 DNA reads TGTGCCAGCAGCTTAGGACAGGGGGAGTTGAACACTGAAGCTTTCTTT. This encodes CASSLGQGELNTEAFF.

J is TRBJ2-7 and V is TRBV10-2; 12 bases fit TRBD2. The germline V gene has CDR1 WSHSY and CDR2 SAAADI. J gave up 5 bases and V 6 bases, and 8 bases lay outside the gene matches. This CDR3 is built from 15 residues. The CDR3 sequence: CASSGGLAGYDEQYF. In nucleotides, the CDR3 is TGCGCCAGCAGCGGAGGACTAGCGGGATACGACGAGCAGTACTTC.

This sequence joins TRBV19 and TRBJ2-7; D ambiguous. CDR1 is LNHDA, CDR2 SQIVND, per germline (reference sequence). This CDR3 region has 14 residues. V dropped 3 bases and J dropped 0 bases, with 9 bases sitting between them. The CDR3 is CASSISRISYEQYF. DNA of the CDR3: TGTGCCAGTAGTATTAGCCGGATCTCCTACGAGCAGTACTTC.

The rearrangement joins TRBV6-6 to TRBJ2-7, with a weak D call TRBD2 (5 bases). CDR3 length equals 13 residues. Between the trimmed V and J ends, which lost 6 bases and 4 bases, there was a span of 13 bases. CDR1 is MNHNY, CDR2 SVGAGI, per germline (reference sequence). As DNA, the CDR3 is TGTGCCAGCAGCCGCGGGTCGATGTACGAGCAGTACTTC. It codes for CASSRGSMYEQYF.

The V and J genes are TRBV28 and TRBJ1-1; tentative D call: TRBD1 (6 bases). Per the germline V gene, CDR1 is MDHEN and CDR2 is SYDVKM. The V gene lost 4 bases and the J gene lost 0 bases, with 21 bases spanning the gap. This CDR3 is 18 amino acids long. The CDR3: CASSSVTFGQFMNTEAFF. CDR3 DNA sequence: TGTGCCAGCAGTTCCGTTACATTTGGACAGTTCATGAACACTGAAGCTTTCTTT.

The chain employs TRBV4-1 and TRBJ2-7; 11 positions match TRBD1. Trimming cost V 0 bases and J 6 bases; bases outside gene matches: 13. The CDR3 loop spans 18 amino acids. Germline V lookup: CDR1 MGHRA, CDR2 YSYEKL. The CDR3 coding sequence is TGCGCCAGCAGCCAAGATCTCGCGAGGACAGGGGGCCGGCTCGAGCAGTACTTC. This translates into CASSQDLARTGGRLEQYF.

This clone was detected once. This rearrangement joins TRBV6-6 to TRBJ2-7; D possibly corresponds to TRBD2 (5 bases). CDR3 length: 13 amino acids. The V gene lost 4 bases and the J gene lost 3 bases, with 10 bases spanning the gap. CDR1 is MNHNY, CDR2 SVGAGI, per germline (reference sequence). This CDR3 reads CASSSRRDYEQYF. In nucleotides, the CDR3 is TGTGCCAGCAGTTCCCGACGGGACTACGAGCAGTACTTC.

CDR3 loop: CASSFQGETSGPLTDTQYF. DNA of the CDR3: TGCGCCAGCAGCTTCCAGGGGGAGACTAGCGGGCCCCTGACAGATACGCAGTATTTT. The chain links TRBV5-1 to TRBJ2-3, with TRBD2 matching 10 bases. V gave up 2 bases and J gave up 3 bases; unmatched junction bases: 15. This CDR3 is 19 amino acids long. Germline-derived CDR1 and CDR2 are SGHRS and YFSETQ. The variable domain in full, with the rest retrieved from reference TRBV5-1 and TRBJ2-3, is KAGVTQTPRYLIKTRGQQVTLSCSPISGHRSVSWYQQTPGQGLQFLFEYFSETQRNKGNFPGRFSGRQFSNSRSEMNVSTLELGDSALYLCASSFQGETSGPLTDTQYFGPGTRLTVL.

This clone occurred a few times. The genes are TRBV5-1 and TRBJ2-3, with 10 bases fitting TRBD1. Germline V gene data show CDR1 as SGHRS and CDR2 as YFSETQ. CDR3 length equals 16 residues. The trim removed 1 base at V and 4 bases at J, leaving 6 bases unmatched. The CDR3 is CASSLRVTGGSDTQYF. Here the CDR3 DNA reads TGCGCCAGCAGCTTGAGGGTGACAGGGGGCTCAGATACGCAGTATTTT.

This clone was picked up one time. This rearrangement joins TRBV5-1 to TRBJ2-7; D possibly corresponds to TRBD2 (7 bases). Between the trimmed V and J ends, which lost 0 bases and 6 bases, there was a span of 16 bases. Germline CDR1 is SGHRS and CDR2 is YFSETQ. This CDR3 has 15 amino acids. This chain's CDR3 is CASSLEGDYSTEQYF. As DNA, the CDR3 is TGCGCCAGCAGCTTGGAGGGGGACTATTCGACCGAGCAGTACTTC.

The gene calls are TRBV7-6 and TRBJ2-1; 12 bases are a match to TRBD2. V gave up 5 bases and J gave up 7 bases; unmatched junction bases: 6. There are 15 residues in the CDR3. Germline V gene lookup returns CDR1 SGHVS and CDR2 FNYEAQ. CDR3 in amino acids: CASSQLAGGANEQFF. CDR3 coding DNA: TGTGCCAGCAGCCAACTAGCGGGAGGAGCGAATGAGCAGTTCTTC. Complete variable domain (other parts from reference TRBV7-6 and TRBJ2-1): GAGVSQSPRYKVTKRGQDVALRCDPISGHVSLYWYRQALGQGPEFLTYFNYEAQQDKSGLPNDRFSAERPEGSISTLTIQRTEQRDSAMYRCASSQLAGGANEQFFGPGTRLTVL.

Of note for this clone: Other DNA variants within this sample encode the same CDR3. V usage is TRBV6-1 and J usage is TRBJ2-7, with D perhaps TRBD1 (6 bases). Germline lookup yields CDR1 MNHNS and CDR2 SASEGT. The CDR3 contains 12 residues. V was pared by 6 bases and J by 3 bases, with 9 bases between. CDR3 DNA: TGTGCCAGCAGCCTGGACAGCTACGAGCAGTACTTC. It specifies CASSLDSYEQYF.